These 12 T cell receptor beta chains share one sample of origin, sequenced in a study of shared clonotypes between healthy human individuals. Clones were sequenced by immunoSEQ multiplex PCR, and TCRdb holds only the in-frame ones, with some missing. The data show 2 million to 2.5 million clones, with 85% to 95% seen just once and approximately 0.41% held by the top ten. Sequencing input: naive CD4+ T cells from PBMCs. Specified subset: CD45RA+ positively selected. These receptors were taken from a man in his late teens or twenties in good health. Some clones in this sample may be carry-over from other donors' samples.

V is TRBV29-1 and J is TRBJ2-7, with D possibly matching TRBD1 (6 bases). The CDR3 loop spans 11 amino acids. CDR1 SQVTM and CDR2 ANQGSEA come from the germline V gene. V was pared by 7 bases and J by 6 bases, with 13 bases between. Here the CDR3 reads CSALGGSEQYF. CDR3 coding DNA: TGCAGCGCTCTAGGGGGTAGCGAGCAGTACTTC.

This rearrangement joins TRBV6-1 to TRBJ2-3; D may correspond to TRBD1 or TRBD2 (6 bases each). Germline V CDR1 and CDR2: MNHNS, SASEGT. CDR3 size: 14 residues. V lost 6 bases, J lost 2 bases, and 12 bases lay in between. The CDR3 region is CASSRRDTTDTQYF. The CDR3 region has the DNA TGTGCCAGCAGCAGGCGGGACACCACAGATACGCAGTATTTT.

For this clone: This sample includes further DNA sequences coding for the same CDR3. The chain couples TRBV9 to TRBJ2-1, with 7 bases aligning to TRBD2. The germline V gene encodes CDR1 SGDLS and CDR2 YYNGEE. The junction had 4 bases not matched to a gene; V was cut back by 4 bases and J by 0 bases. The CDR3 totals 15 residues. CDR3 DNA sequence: TGTGCCAGCAGCCCCCGACTAGCCTCCTACAATGAGCAGTTCTTC. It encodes CASSPRLASYNEQFF. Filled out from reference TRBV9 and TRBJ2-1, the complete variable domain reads DSGVTQTPKHLITATGQRVTLRCSPRSGDLSVYWYQQSLDQGLQFLIQYYNGEERAKGNILERFSAQQFPDLHSELNLSSLELGDSALYFCASSPRLASYNEQFFGPGTRLTVL.

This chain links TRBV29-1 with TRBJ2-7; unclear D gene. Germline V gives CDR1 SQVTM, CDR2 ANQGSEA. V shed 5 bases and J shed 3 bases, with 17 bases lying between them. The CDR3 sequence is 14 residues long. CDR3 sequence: CSVLGKGAIYEQYF. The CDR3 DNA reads TGCAGCGTTCTAGGCAAAGGAGCGATCTACGAGCAGTACTTC.

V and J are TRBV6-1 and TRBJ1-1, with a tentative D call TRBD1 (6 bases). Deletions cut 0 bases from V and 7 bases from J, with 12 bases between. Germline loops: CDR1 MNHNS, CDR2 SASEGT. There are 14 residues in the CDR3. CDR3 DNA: TGTGCCAGCAGTGAAGCGGGATACAGGGTTGAAGCTTTCTTT. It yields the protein CASSEAGYRVEAFF.

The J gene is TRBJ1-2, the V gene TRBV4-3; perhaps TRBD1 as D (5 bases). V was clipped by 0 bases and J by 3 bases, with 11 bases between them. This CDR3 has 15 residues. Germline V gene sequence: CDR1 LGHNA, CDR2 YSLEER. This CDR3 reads CASSQDLSGHYGYTF. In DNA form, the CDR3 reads TGCGCCAGCAGCCAAGATTTATCAGGGCACTATGGCTACACCTTC.

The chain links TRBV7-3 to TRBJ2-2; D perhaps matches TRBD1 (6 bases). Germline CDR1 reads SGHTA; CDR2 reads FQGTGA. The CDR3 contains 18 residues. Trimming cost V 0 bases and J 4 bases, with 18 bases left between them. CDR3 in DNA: TGTGCCAGCAGCTTAACGGCGACAGGAGTCGTGGCCACCGGGGAGCTGTTTTTT. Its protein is CASSLTATGVVATGELFF.

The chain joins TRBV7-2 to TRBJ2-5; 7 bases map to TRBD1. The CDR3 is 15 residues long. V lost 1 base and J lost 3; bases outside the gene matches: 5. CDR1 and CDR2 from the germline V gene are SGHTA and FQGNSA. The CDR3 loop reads CASSLDRGSEETQYF. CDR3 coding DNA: TGTGCCAGCAGCTTAGACAGGGGCTCCGAAGAGACCCAGTACTTC.

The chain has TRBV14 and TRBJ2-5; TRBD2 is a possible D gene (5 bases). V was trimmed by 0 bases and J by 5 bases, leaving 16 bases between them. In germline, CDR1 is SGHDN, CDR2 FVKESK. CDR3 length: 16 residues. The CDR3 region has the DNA TGTGCCAGCAGCCAAGATCAGCCGGGGTGGCGGGAGACCCAGTACTTC. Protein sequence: CASSQDQPGWRETQYF.

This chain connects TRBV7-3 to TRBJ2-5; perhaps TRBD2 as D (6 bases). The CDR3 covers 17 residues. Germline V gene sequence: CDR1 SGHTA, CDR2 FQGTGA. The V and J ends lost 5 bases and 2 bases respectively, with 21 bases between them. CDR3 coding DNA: TGTGCCAGCAGCCCACTTGGGACCCGGAGGGGTCAAGAGACCCAGTACTTC. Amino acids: CASSPLGTRRGQETQYF.

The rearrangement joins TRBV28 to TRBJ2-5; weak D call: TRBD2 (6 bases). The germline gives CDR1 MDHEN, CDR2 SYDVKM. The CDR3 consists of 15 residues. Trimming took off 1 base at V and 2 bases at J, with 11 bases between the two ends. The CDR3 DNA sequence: TGTGCCAGCAGTTTATTGTCTAGCGTACAAGAGACCCAGTACTTC. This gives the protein CASSLLSSVQETQYF.

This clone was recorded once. CDR3 bases: TGTGCCAGCAGCCACGGACAGGGGGGAAATGAGCAGTTCTTC. The encoded protein is CASSHGQGGNEQFF. The chain couples TRBV4-2 to TRBJ2-1, with 10 bases matching TRBD1. The germline CDR1 and CDR2 sequences are LGHNA and YNFKEQ. With V trimmed by 3 bases and J by 7 bases, 3 bases remained unmatched. The length of the CDR3 is 14 residues.